This T cell receptor (beta chain) was obtained from a study of naive and memory T cell subsets. This clonotype was detected a few times. CMV status came from CD4+ T cell IFNgamma after overnight CMV lysate stimulation of fresh PBMCs. Four subsets defined by CD45RA and CD27 were sorted after CD3, CD4, CD8 and live/dead staining. V lost 4 bases to trimming and J lost 2 bases, with 17 bases between them. The germline V gene encodes CDR1 LGHNA and CDR2 YNFKEQ. CDR3 length: 16 residues. Two oligonucleotides, mixed equimolar, formed the beta constant-region primer covering TRBC1 and TRBC2. The cDNA 3' end received a ligated single-stranded oligonucleotide carrying the SP2 primer and a 12-nucleotide UMI. Four rounds of PCR amplified the ligated cDNA using nested alpha and beta constant-region primers plus SP2. TCRdb reprocessed the UMI-ligation and nested PCR reads via MiXCR and lists one record per CDR3 protein. The data show roughly 91,000 distinct CDR3 sequences, less than 15% seen once.

The source of this sequence is a human donor in good health. This chain joins TRBV4-2 and TRBJ2-5; D unclear. Sequencing input: central memory CD4+ T cells from blood. CDR3 in DNA: TGTGCCAGCAGCCCGGTCGGGTCGCACACGCAAGAGACCCAGTACTTC. Translated: CASSPVGSHTQETQYF.